This T cell receptor (beta chain) was documented in a study of metastatic and nonmetastatic thyroid tumors. Study context: The authors compared repertoires across blood and tumor or nodule tissue from malignant and benign thyroid patients.

From germline, CDR1 is SGHKS and CDR2 YYEKEE (reference sequence). This CDR3 region has 15 residues. Only a few counts were recorded for this clone. Every patient was untreated before thyroid surgery. MiXCR re-clonotyped the PCR reads for TCRdb. This sample has about 48,000 clones, with approximately 24% found just once. Source material: blood. This clonotype was sampled from a male donor with papillary thyroid cancer or a benign thyroid nodule (not recorded which). Some clones in this sample may be carry-over from other donors' samples. The chain joins TRBV5-5 to TRBJ2-7; the D is unclear. CDR3 DNA sequence: TGTGACTGCAGCGAGGAACGCGGTGTGCTCTACGAGCAGTACTTC. It yields the protein CDCSEERGVLYEQYF.